This T cell receptor (beta chain) was profiled in a study of blood T cell repertoires in COVID-19. Study overall: T cells, B-cell-depleted T cells, or PBMCs provided the cDNA or gDNA that served as material.

Some clones are missing from TCRdb's copy, which holds only in-frame ones; the method was immunoSEQ multiplex PCR. The data contain 200,000 to 250,000 clones, about 78% of them singletons. This clone has more than one count but fewer than ten. Per germline, CDR1 DFQATT and CDR2 SNEGSKA (reference sequence). The CDR3 is made up of 12 amino acids. V was trimmed by 3 bases and J by 3 bases, leaving 8 bases between them. The rearrangement links TRBV20-1 to TRBJ2-5, with a possible D match to TRBD2 (5 bases). This sequence originates from a woman in her 70s with acute or convalescent COVID-19. Specimen: peripheral blood. The CDR3 protein is CSASPGEETQYF. The DNA of the CDR3 is TGCAGTGCTAGTCCCGGGGAAGAGACCCAGTACTTC.